This TCR beta chain derives from a study of T-cell memory formation after mild COVID-19. Study-wide points: In second-wave clones peaking day 37, SARS-CoV-2 specificity remained unconfirmed. Contracting CD4+ clones sat mainly in CM and EM; CD8+ in EMRA.

Constant-segment primers and 5'RACE yielded cDNA libraries for TCR alpha and TCR beta, each carrying sample barcodes and UMIs. TCRdb itself ran the 5' RACE reads through MiXCR, one entry per CDR3 protein. Among more than 75,000 distinct CDR3 sequences listed, approximately 15% were seen once. This clonotype was observed a handful of times. Its matching antigen is unknown. J was trimmed by 9 bases and V by 0 bases; bases with no gene match: 11. Germline-derived CDR1 and CDR2 are DFQATT and SNEGSKA (reference sequence). The CDR3 has 16 residues. V and J are TRBV20-1 and TRBJ2-1; 10 nucleotides align to TRBD2. The sequenced sample was PBMCs or a T cell subset sorted from them (not recorded which). The receptor was derived from an adult woman who had mild COVID-19 (a few samples of this study predate the infection). Cell type and time point are not known. The CDR3 protein is CSARDSAGGPLGEQFF. The CDR3 DNA reads TGCAGTGCTAGAGATTCAGCGGGAGGGCCACTCGGTGAGCAGTTCTTC.